This TCR beta chain stems from a study of OX40 agonist ivuxolimab in advanced cancers. In the case of this clone: Its antigen is not identified.

Assay used: immunoSEQ multiplex PCR; TCRdb lists only in-frame clones, some missing. The data hold approximately 84,000 clones, with around nine tenths observed a single time. Overall study results and limits: Not determined was the antigen specificity of the expanded peripheral T cells.

CDR3 length: 15 amino acids. From germline, CDR1 is SGHTA and CDR2 FQGNSA. The V gene lost 2 bases and the J gene lost 0 bases, with 8 bases spanning the gap. Blood samples were obtained at baseline, cycle 4 day 1, and cycle 7 day 1. V is TRBV7-2 and J is TRBJ1-3; D might be TRBD1 (5 bases). This TCR was sampled from an adult with an advanced solid tumor such as melanoma, head and neck, liver or kidney cancer. Source: CD4+ or CD8+ T cells sorted from blood, taken in a trial of the OX40 agonist ivuxolimab. CDR3 sequence: CASSLTGGSGNTIYF. The CDR3 DNA reads TGTGCCAGCAGCTTAACCGGGGGCTCTGGAAACACCATATATTTT.